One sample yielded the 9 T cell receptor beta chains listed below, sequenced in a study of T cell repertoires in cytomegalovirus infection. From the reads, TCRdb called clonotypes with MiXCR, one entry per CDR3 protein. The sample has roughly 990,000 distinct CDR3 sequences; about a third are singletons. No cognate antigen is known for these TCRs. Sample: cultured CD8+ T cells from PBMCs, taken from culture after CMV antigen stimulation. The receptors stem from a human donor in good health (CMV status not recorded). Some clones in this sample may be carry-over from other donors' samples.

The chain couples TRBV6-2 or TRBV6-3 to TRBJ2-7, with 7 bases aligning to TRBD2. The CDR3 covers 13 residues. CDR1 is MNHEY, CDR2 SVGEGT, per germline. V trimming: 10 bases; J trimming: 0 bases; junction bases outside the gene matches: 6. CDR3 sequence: CAIGEGSSYEQYV. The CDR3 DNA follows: TGTGCCATCGGGGAGGGTTCCTCCTACGAGCAGTACGTC.

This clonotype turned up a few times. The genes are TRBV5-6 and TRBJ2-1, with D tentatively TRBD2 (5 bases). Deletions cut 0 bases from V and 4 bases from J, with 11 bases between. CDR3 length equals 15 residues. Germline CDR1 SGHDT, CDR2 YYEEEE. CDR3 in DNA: TGTGCCAGCAGCTTGGAGGGAGCGAGGTACAATGAGCAGTTCTTC. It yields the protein CASSLEGARYNEQFF. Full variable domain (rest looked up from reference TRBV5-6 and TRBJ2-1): DAGVTQSPTHLIKTRGQQVTLRCSPKSGHDTVSWYQQALGQGPQFIFQYYEEEERQRGNFPDRFSGHQFPNYSSELNVNALLLGDSALYLCASSLEGARYNEQFFGPGTRLTVL.

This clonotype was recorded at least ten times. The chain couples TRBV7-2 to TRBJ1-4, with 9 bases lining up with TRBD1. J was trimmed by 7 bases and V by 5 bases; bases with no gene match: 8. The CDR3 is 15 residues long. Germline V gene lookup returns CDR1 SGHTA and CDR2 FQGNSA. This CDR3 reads CASSLTGGLGEKLFF. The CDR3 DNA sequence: TGTGCCAGCAGCCTTACAGGGGGCCTAGGTGAAAAACTGTTTTTT.

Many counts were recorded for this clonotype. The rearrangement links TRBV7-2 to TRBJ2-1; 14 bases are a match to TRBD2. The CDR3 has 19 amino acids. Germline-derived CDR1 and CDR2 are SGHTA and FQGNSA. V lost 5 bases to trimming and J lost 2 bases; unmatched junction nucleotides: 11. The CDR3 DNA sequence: TGTGCCAGCAGCGCAGGACTAGCGGGGGGACTACTTGCCTACAATGAGCAGTTCTTC. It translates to CASSAGLAGGLLAYNEQFF.

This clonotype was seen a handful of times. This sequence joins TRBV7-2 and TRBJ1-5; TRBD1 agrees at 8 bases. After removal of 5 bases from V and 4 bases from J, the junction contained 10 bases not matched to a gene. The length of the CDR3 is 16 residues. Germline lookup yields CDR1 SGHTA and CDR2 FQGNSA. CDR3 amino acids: CASSIEQGVSNQPQHF. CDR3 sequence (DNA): TGTGCCAGCAGCATAGAACAGGGGGTTTCGAATCAGCCCCAGCATTTT.

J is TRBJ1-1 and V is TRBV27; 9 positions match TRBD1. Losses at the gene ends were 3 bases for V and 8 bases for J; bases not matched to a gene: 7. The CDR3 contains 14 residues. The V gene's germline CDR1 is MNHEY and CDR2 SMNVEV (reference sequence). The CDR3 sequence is CASSLGPQGAEAFF. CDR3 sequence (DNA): TGTGCCAGCAGTTTGGGGCCACAGGGGGCGGAAGCTTTCTTT.

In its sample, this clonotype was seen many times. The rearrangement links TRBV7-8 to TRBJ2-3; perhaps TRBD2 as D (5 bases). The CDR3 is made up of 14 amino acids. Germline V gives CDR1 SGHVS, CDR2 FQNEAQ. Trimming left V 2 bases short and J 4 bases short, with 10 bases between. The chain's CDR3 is CASSLKARADTQYF. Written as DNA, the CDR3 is TGTGCCAGCAGCTTAAAAGCGCGGGCAGATACGCAGTATTTT. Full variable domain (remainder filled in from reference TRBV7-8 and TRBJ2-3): GAGVSQSPRYKVAKRGQDVALRCDPISGHVSLFWYQQALGQGPEFLTYFQNEAQLDKSGLPSDRFFAERPEGSVSTLKIQRTQQEDSAVYLCASSLKARADTQYFGPGTRLTVL.

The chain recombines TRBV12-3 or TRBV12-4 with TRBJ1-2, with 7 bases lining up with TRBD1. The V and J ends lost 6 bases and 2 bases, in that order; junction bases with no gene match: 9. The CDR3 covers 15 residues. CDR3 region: CASSQQGRQNYGYTF. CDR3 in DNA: TGTGCCAGCAGCCAACAGGGGCGACAGAACTATGGCTACACCTTC.

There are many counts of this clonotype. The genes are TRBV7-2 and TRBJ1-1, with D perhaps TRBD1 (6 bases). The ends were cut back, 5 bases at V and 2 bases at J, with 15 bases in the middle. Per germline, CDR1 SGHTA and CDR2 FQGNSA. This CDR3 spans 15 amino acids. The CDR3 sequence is CASSRYDRRNTEAFF. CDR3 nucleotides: TGTGCCAGCAGCAGATACGACAGGCGAAACACTGAAGCTTTCTTT.